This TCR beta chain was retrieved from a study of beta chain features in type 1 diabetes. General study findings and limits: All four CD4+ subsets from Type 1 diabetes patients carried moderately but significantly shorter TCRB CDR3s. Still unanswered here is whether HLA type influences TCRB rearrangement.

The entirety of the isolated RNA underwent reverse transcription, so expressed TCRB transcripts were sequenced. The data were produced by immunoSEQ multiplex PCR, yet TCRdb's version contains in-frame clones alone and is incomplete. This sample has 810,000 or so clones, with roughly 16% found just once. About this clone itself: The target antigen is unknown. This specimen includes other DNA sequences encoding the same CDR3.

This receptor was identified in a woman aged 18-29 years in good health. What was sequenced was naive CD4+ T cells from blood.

The DNA for the CDR3 is TGTGCCATCAGCGGGTCTGGGGCCAACGTCCTGACTTTC. Residues: CAISGSGANVLTF. The gene calls are TRBV10-3 and TRBJ2-6, with no clear D. Per the germline V gene, CDR1 is ENHRY and CDR2 is SYGVKD. The CDR3 consists of 13 residues. The germline V and J ends were trimmed by 6 bases and 1 base, with 4 bases remaining between them.